This T cell receptor beta chain is from a study of blood T cells in healthy people across ages. General study results and limits: A greater number of naive CD4+ cells and higher diversity distinguished long-lived donors from aged donors. In older individuals, TCR beta diversity per million T cells was lower, falling roughly linearly with age. Lack of knowledge of donor CMV status possibly confounded expanded clonotype changes. With naive T cell percentage, TCR beta diversity showed a strong correlation.

On this clonotype: What it binds is unknown.

For the second PCR, which ran for 7 to 11 cycles, a sample-barcoded 5' primer and a J-beta primer mix were used. TCRdb re-called the 5' RACE reads with MiXCR, one entry per CDR3 protein. The data show about 680,000 distinct CDR3 sequences, approximately 49% seen once. CDR3 length: 14 amino acids. Trimming removed 2 bases from V and 1 base from J, with 9 bases in between. In germline, CDR1 is SGHRS, CDR2 YFSETQ. Sequencing input: blood. The V and J genes are TRBV5-1 and TRBJ1-1; possible D gene TRBD1, 6 bases. The receptor's source is a woman between 55 and 75 years old in good health. The CDR3 is CASSFQGPNTEAFF. The CDR3 DNA sequence: TGCGCCAGCAGCTTCCAGGGGCCGAACACTGAAGCTTTCTTT.